The rows below give T cell receptor beta chains drawn from one sample of a study of Ad26.COV2.S vaccination and SARS-CoV-2 variants. Some clones are missing from TCRdb's copy, which holds only in-frame ones; the method was immunoSEQ multiplex PCR. This table has 300,000 to 400,000 clones, about 82% appearing once. Specimen: peripheral blood, collected in a trial of Ad26.COV2.S vaccine versus placebo. The source of these receptors is a person between 18 and 65 years old who received the Ad26.COV2.S COVID-19 vaccine or a placebo. The CDR3 runs from the conserved cysteine through the conserved F or W. A D gene is named only where the DNA matches it firmly. Where a row states a size, it is once, few, many or the class of an expanded clone; other rows omit it.

clone size,J gene,V gene,D gene,CDR3 protein,CDR3 DNA
few,TRBJ2-7,TRBV28,TRBD2,CASSRTSQAYEQYF,TGTGCCAGCAGTCGGACTAGCCAAGCCTACGAGCAGTACTTC
.,TRBJ1-5,TRBV6-5,.,CASRTGSNQPQHF,TGTGCCAGCCGCACGGGGAGCAATCAGCCCCAGCATTTT
.,TRBJ2-7,TRBV30,.,CAWTPRSGEQYF,TGTGCCTGGACTCCCCGCTCTGGGGAGCAGTACTTC
.,TRBJ1-1,TRBV10-3,TRBD1,CAIRRDRDTEAFF,TGTGCCATCAGGAGGGACAGGGACACTGAAGCTTTCTTT
.,TRBJ2-3,TRBV6-2/TRBV6-3,TRBD2,CASSRLTSGSTDTQYF,TGTGCCAGCAGCCGGTTGACTAGCGGCAGCACAGATACGCAGTATTTT
.,TRBJ2-5,TRBV6-1,TRBD2,CASSELAGGIQETQYF,TGTGCCAGCAGTGAATTAGCGGGGGGAATCCAAGAGACCCAGTACTTC
.,TRBJ2-1,TRBV29-1,.,CSTPPRGLGEQFF,TGCAGCACCCCACCTCGGGGGCTTGGTGAGCAGTTCTTC
once,TRBJ2-4,TRBV4-1,.,CASSQDTGVAKNIQYF,TGCGCCAGCAGCCAAGATACTGGGGTAGCCAAAAACATTCAGTACTTC
once,TRBJ1-2,TRBV6-4,.,CASRREPNGYTF,TGTGCCAGCAGAAGAGAGCCTAACGGCTACACCTTC
once,TRBJ1-2,TRBV5-1,TRBD1,CASNQAGGGAYGYTF,TGCGCCAGCAACCAGGCAGGGGGAGGTGCCTATGGCTACACCTTC
.,TRBJ2-7,TRBV5-4,.,CASSKKTQGIPYEQYF,TGTGCCAGCAGCAAAAAAACTCAGGGGATCCCCTACGAGCAGTACTTC
.,TRBJ1-1,TRBV20-1,.,CSASHTNTEAFF,TGCAGTGCTAGTCACACGAACACTGAAGCTTTCTTT
.,TRBJ1-2,TRBV7-2,.,CASSLARSNYGYTF,TGTGCCAGCAGCTTAGCAAGGAGCAATTATGGCTACACCTTC
.,TRBJ2-7,TRBV6-1,.,CASSEAREWGYF,TGTGCCAGCAGTGAAGCGCGGGAATGGGGATACTTC
.,TRBJ1-5,TRBV18,.,CASSPPGGSQPQHF,TGTGCCAGCTCACCCCCCGGCGGGAGTCAGCCCCAGCATTTT
.,TRBJ2-3,TRBV5-6,TRBD2,CASSQPGRGDTQYF,TGTGCCAGCAGCCAGCCTGGGCGGGGGGATACGCAGTATTTT
.,TRBJ2-1,TRBV10-2,.,CASITSDSYNEQFF,TGCGCCAGCATAACCTCGGACAGCTACAATGAGCAGTTCTTC
.,TRBJ1-5,TRBV19,.,CASLNRREMSNQPQHF,TGTGCCAGTCTAAATCGGAGGGAAATGAGCAATCAGCCCCAGCATTTT
.,TRBJ1-1,TRBV5-1,TRBD1,CASSLVTGGKGEAFF,TGCGCCAGCAGCTTGGTCACAGGGGGAAAAGGTGAAGCTTTCTTT
.,TRBJ1-2,TRBV5-6,TRBD1,CASSLQGAIYGYTF,TGTGCCAGCAGCTTACAGGGGGCAATCTATGGCTACACCTTC
many,TRBJ1-1,TRBV27,.,CASSLLGQNTEAFF,TGTGCCAGCAGTTTATTGGGACAGAACACTGAAGCTTTCTTT
.,TRBJ1-4,TRBV3-1/TRBV3-2,.,CARKIQIFNEKLFF,TGTGCCAGAAAGATACAGATATTTAATGAAAAACTGTTTTTT
.,TRBJ1-1,TRBV27,.,CAARTLGMNTEAFF,TGTGCCGCTAGGACCCTGGGGATGAACACTGAAGCTTTCTTT
.,TRBJ2-5,TRBV5-1,TRBD1,CASSLAGQAQGTQYF,TGCGCCAGCAGCTTGGCGGGACAGGCCCAGGGGACCCAGTACTTC
.,TRBJ1-1,TRBV13,TRBD1,CASSHTLPGTGLTEAFF,TGTGCCAGCAGTCACACCCTCCCCGGGACAGGGTTGACTGAAGCTTTCTTT
few,TRBJ1-4,TRBV10-2,.,CASGPVSGEKLFF,TGCGCCAGCGGTCCGGTATCGGGTGAAAAACTGTTTTTT